This is a list of T cell receptor beta chains from one sample in a study of T cell responses to AZD1222 COVID-19 vaccine. Libraries were prepared by immunoSEQ multiplex PCR; TCRdb keeps only in-frame clonotypes and omits some of them. The sample lists more than 80,000 clones, just over 90% seen once, with about 24% in the top ten. This specimen was peripheral blood, taken on day 0 of AZD1222 vaccination. These receptors all stem from an adult in good health. Each CDR3 is given with its conserved first and last residue. A D gene is named only where the DNA matches it firmly. Clone size is not always given. Where it is, it says once, few, many or a class for expanded clones.

CDR3nt | CDR3aa | d_gene | v_gene | abundance | j_gene
TGTGCCAGCAGTTACTCGGCAGGAGGCAATCAGCCCCAGCATTTT | CASSYSAGGNQPQHF | NA | TRBV6-6 | NA | TRBJ1-5
TGTGCCAGCAGTTTACGCGGCAACCAAGAGACCCAGTACTTC | CASSLRGNQETQYF | NA | TRBV27 | NA | TRBJ2-5
TGTGCCAGCAGCTTGGGACAGAACTATGGCTACACCTTC | CASSLGQNYGYTF | TRBD1 | TRBV7-3 | NA | TRBJ1-2
TGCAGCGTTGGGACTAGCGGGTACAATGAGCAGTTCTTC | CSVGTSGYNEQFF | TRBD2 | TRBV29-1 | NA | TRBJ2-1
TGTGCCAGCAGAACCGGGACACTATACACTGAAGCTTTCTTT | CASRTGTLYTEAFF | NA | TRBV28 | few | TRBJ1-1
TGTGCCACCAGGGGGGCAGGAGAAAAACTGTTTTTT | CATRGAGEKLFF | NA | TRBV15 | NA | TRBJ1-4
TGTGCCAGCAGCTCGAGCACCGGGGAGCTGTTTTTT | CASSSSTGELFF | NA | TRBV7-9 | NA | TRBJ2-2
TGTGCCAGCAGCCGATCGCAGGTTCTGGATACGCAGTATTTT | CASSRSQVLDTQYF | NA | TRBV27 | NA | TRBJ2-3
TGTGCCAGCAGCTGGCGATGGGGTTTAGCGAGCTCCTACAATGAGCAGTTCTTC | CASSWRWGLASSYNEQFF | NA | TRBV5-8 | few | TRBJ2-1
TGTGCCAGCAGCACCCGGACAGTTTATGGCTACACCTTC | CASSTRTVYGYTF | NA | TRBV7-9 | NA | TRBJ1-2